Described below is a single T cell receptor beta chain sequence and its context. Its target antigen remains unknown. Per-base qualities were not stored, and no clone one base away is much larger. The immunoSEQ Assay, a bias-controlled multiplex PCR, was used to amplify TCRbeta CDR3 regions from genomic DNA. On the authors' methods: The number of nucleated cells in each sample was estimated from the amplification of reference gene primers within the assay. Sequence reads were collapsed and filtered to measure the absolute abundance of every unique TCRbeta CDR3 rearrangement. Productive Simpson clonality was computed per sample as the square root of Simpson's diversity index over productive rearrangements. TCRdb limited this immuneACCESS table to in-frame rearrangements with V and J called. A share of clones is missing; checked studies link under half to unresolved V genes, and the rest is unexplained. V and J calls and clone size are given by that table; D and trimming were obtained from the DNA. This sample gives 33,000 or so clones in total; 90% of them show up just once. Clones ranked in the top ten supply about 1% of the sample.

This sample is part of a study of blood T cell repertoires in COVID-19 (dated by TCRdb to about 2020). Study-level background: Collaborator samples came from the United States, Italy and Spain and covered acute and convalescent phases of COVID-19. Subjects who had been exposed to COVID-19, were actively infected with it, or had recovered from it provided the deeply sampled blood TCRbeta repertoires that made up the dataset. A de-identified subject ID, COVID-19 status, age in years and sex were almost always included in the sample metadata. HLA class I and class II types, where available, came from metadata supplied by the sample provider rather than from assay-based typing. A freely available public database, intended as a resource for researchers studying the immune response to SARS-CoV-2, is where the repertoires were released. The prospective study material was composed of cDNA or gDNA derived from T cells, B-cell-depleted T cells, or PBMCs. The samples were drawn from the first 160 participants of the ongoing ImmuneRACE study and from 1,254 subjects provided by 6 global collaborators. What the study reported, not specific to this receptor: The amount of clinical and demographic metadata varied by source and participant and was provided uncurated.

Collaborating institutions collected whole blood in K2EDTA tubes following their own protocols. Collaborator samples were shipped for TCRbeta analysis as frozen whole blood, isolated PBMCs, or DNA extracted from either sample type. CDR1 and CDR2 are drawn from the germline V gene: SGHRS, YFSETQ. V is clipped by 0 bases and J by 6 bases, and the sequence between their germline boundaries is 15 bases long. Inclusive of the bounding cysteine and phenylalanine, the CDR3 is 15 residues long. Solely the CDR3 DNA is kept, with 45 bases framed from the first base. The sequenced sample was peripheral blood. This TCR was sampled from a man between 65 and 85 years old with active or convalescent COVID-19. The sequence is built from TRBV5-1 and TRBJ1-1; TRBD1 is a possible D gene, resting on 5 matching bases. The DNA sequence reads TGCGCCAGCAGCTTGGCGCCCAGGGTCGTCGCTGAAGCTTTCTTT. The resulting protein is CASSLAPRVVAEAFF.